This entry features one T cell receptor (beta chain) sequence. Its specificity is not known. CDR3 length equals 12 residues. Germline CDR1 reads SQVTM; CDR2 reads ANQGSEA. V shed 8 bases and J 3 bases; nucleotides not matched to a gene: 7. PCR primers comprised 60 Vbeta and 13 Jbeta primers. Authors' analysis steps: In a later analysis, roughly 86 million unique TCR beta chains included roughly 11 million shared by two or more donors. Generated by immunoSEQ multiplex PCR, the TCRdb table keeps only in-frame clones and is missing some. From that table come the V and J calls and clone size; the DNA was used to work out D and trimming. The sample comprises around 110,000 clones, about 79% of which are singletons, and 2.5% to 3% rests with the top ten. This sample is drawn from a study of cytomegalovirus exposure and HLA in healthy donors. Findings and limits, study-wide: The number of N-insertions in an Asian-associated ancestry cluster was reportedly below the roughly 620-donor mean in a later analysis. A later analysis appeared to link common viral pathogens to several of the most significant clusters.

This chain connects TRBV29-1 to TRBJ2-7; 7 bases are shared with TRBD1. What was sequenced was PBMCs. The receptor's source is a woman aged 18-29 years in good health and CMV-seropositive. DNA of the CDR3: TGCAGCTTTCGGACAGGCTTCTACGAGCAGTACTTC. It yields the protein CSFRTGFYEQYF.